Listed here is a single TCR beta chain. Its antigen is still unknown. Relative to the germline gene, one junction end is altered; a read error may explain this. These data originate in a study of shared clonotypes between healthy human individuals. The study, taken as a whole, reports: Researchers found naive subsets generally carried larger estimated richness than memory subsets. Approximately 4.6% of naive CD4 clonotypes were shared across several donors.

Germline-derived CDR1 and CDR2 are SSHAT and FNYEAQ (reference sequence). The CDR3 covers 15 residues. CD45RA+ naive and CD45RA-negative memory subsets were separated from CD4+ cells. The test was conducted at deep level. TCRdb's table, derived via immunoSEQ multiplex PCR, lists solely in-frame clones and lacks some. This sample has some 2.1 million clones, with 85% to 95% found just once. The chain couples TRBV7-7 to TRBJ2-5; TRBD2 matches at 9 bases. The sequenced sample consisted of naive CD4+ T cells sorted from blood. Subset of the sample: CD45RA+ positively selected. The sequence was obtained from a man younger than 35 in good health. The CDR3: CASSLDLAGEETQYF. The CDR3 DNA follows: TGTGCTAGCAGCTTAGATTTAGCGGGAGAAGAGACCCAGTACTTC.